This T cell receptor (beta chain) was retrieved from a study of T-cell reconstitution after alpha-beta-depleted transplantation in children (dated by TCRdb to 2015 to 2016). Describing the broader study: Using TCR repertoire profiling, the study followed T-cell immune reconstitution in a quantitative way in children after TCRalphabeta/CD19-depleted allogeneic hematopoietic cell transplantation.

V is clipped by 0 bases and J by 1 base, and the sequence between their germline boundaries is 10 bases long. Including cysteine and phenylalanine, the CDR3 has 15 amino acids. Left in the record is the CDR3 DNA by itself, 45 bases read in frame from the first base. CDR1 DFQATT and CDR2 SNEGSKA were looked up in the germline V gene (reference sequence). The library came from PCR. The instrument was an Illumina HiSeq 2500. TCR library preparation used molecular barcoding, with unique molecular identifiers applied to normalize quantification of the TCRbeta repertoire. TCRdb reran the public reads through fastp at Q25 and MiXCR, keeping productive beta chains. CDR3 protein duplicates are merged, each entry listing the most common genes and DNA. The sample records 350,000 to 400,000 distinct CDR3 sequences, roughly 13% of which are singletons. Around 4.1% of the sample goes to the ten largest clones. Worth noting for this clonotype: The antigen this receptor binds is unknown. No per-base quality is available; no much larger clone lies one base away.

The clonotype was recovered from a human donor who donated a stem cell graft to a child with Fanconi anemia. The sequence links TRBV20-1 to TRBJ2-1; the D gene lacks a confident call. The sample consisted of PBMCs, taken from the stem cell graft. The DNA sequence is given as TGCAGTGCTAGAGATCAGAAGCTTTCCTACAATGAGCAGTTCTTC. It translates to CSARDQKLSYNEQFF.